A selection of T cell receptor beta chains follows, all from one sample in a study of T cell repertoires in ileal Crohn's disease. TCRdb keeps only in-frame clones here, not all; method: immunoSEQ multiplex PCR. The sample has under 2,000 clones, more than 70% seen once. The specimen was ileal tissue. These receptor sequences come from an adult with Crohn's disease. CDR3s include the opening cysteine and the closing phenylalanine or tryptophan. D genes are given only for firm matches. Where a row states a size, it is once, few, many or the class of an expanded clone; other rows omit it.

abundance	d_gene	v_gene	j_gene	len	CDR3nt	CDR3aa
NA	TRBD1	TRBV4-3	TRBJ2-7	16	TGCGCCAGCAGCCAGGGGCGGGGGACAGGGGGCTACGAGCAGTACTTC	CASSQGRGTGGYEQYF
NA	NA	TRBV15	TRBJ1-1	15	TGTGCCACCAGCAGGTACCGGGACACAAGGAATGAAGCTTTCTTT	CATSRYRDTRNEAFF
NA	TRBD1	TRBV30	TRBJ1-6	14	TGTGCCTCGCACCGACAGGGCGGAGGCTCACCCCTCCACTTT	CASHRQGGGSPLHF
NA	TRBD1	TRBV30	TRBJ1-5	16	TGTGCCTGGAGGCCAGGGGGGACAGAAGGGAATCAGCCCCAGCATTTT	CAWRPGGTEGNQPQHF
few	TRBD2	TRBV9	TRBJ2-5	16	TGTGCCAGCAGCGTAGAGGGGCGGGGGGGAGGAGAGACCCAGTACTTC	CASSVEGRGGGETQYF
once	NA	TRBV5-4	TRBJ2-7	14	TGTGCCAGCAGCTTAGGAGGAACCTACTACGAGCAGTACTTC	CASSLGGTYYEQYF
NA	NA	TRBV6-1	TRBJ1-2	15	TGTGCCAGCAACGGTAGAAATCTTCTAAACTATGGCTACACCTTC	CASNGRNLLNYGYTF
once	NA	TRBV5-4	TRBJ1-2	14	TGTGCCAGCAGCCTCCGGGACAACCTCTATGGCTACACCTTC	CASSLRDNLYGYTF
NA	NA	TRBV7-8	TRBJ1-5	15	TGTGCCAGCAGCCCCAGGGGTAGTGGCAATCAGCCCCAGCATTTT	CASSPRGSGNQPQHF
few	NA	TRBV23-1	TRBJ2-5	15	TGCGCCAGCAGTCAATCGAAGACAGAGCAAGAGACCCAGTACTTC	CASSQSKTEQETQYF
NA	TRBD2	TRBV28	TRBJ2-1	18	TGTGCCAGCAGCACCGCCGTCGGTAGCGGGGGGTTAGTATATGAGCAGTTCTTC	CASSTAVGSGGLVYEQFF
NA	NA	TRBV6-5	TRBJ2-1	13	TGTGCCAGCACCGACGGACTATTGTTTGAGCAGTTCTTC	CASTDGLLFEQFF
NA	NA	TRBV4-1	TRBJ2-7	14	TGCGCCAGCAGCCAAGAGGGGGAGGGGGAGCAGCAGTACTTC	CASSQEGEGEQQYF
NA	TRBD1	TRBV15	TRBJ2-5	15	TGTGCCACCACCCCGACAGGGGGCTCCCAAGAGACCCAGTACTTC	CATTPTGGSQETQYF
NA	NA	TRBV19	TRBJ2-1	13	TGTGCCAGTAGTTACCGAGGGGGTAATGAGCAGTTCTTC	CASSYRGGNEQFF
NA	TRBD1	TRBV5-4	TRBJ1-1	17	TGTGCCAGCAGCCCGTTACAGGGGGCGAGGTCGGACACTGAAGCTTTCTTT	CASSPLQGARSDTEAFF
once	NA	TRBV7-2	TRBJ1-2	14	TGTGCCAGCAGCTTAGATGGGGGGGGCTCTGGCTACACCTTC	CASSLDGGGSGYTF
NA	TRBD1	TRBV6-5	TRBJ1-1	15	TGTGCCAGCAAGACGGGACAGGGAGTTGGCACTGAAGCTTTCTTT	CASKTGQGVGTEAFF
NA	NA	TRBV6-5	TRBJ2-2	13	TGTGCCAGCAGTTCCCGGGGGACCGGGGAGCTGTTTTTT	CASSSRGTGELFF
NA	TRBD1	TRBV5-1	TRBJ2-7	15	TGCGCCAGCAGCGTTACCCGGGACAGGGGGCGCGAGCAGTACTTC	CASSVTRDRGREQYF
once	NA	TRBV30	TRBJ1-2	11	TGTGCCTCCCCTCGAGACTATGGCTACACCTTC	CASPRDYGYTF
NA	TRBD2	TRBV5-4	TRBJ2-3	13	TGTGCCAGCAGCCCGGGACTATCTTATACGCAGTATTTT	CASSPGLSYTQYF
few	NA	TRBV7-6	TRBJ2-3	17	TGTGCCAGCAGCTTAGCGGGGGCGGGAGTACCCACAGATACGCAGTATTTT	CASSLAGAGVPTDTQYF
NA	TRBD1	TRBV5-1	TRBJ1-2	15	TGCGCCAGCAGCTACGACAGGGGGGTTGCCTATGGCTACACCTTC	CASSYDRGVAYGYTF
NA	TRBD2	TRBV27	TRBJ2-1	13	TGTGCCAGCAGTTTTACATTAGCGGGAGAGCAGTTCTTC	CASSFTLAGEQFF
NA	TRBD1	TRBV18	TRBJ1-2	15	TGTGCCAGCTCACCTCAGTCGACAGGGGATCATGGCTACACCTTC	CASSPQSTGDHGYTF
NA	TRBD1	TRBV28	TRBJ2-6	17	TGTGCCAGCACCGAGATCTCGGACAGGTCTGGGGCCAACGTCCTGACTTTC	CASTEISDRSGANVLTF
NA	TRBD2	TRBV11-2	TRBJ2-1	15	TGTGCCAGCAGCTTAGACTCGGGGGGGTACAATGAGCAGTTCTTC	CASSLDSGGYNEQFF
NA	TRBD1	TRBV27	TRBJ1-1	16	TGTGCCAGCAGTTCGAACAGGGGGCGCAGGAACACTGAAGCTTTCTTT	CASSSNRGRRNTEAFF
few	TRBD1	TRBV19	TRBJ1-2	17	TGTGCCAGTAGCAGATACAGGGGGACTCTCAATTCGGATGGCTACACCTTC	CASSRYRGTLNSDGYTF
NA	NA	TRBV5-5	TRBJ2-3	15	TGTGCCAGCAGCTTGGTTCTGGGGGCGAGGGATACGCAGTATTTT	CASSLVLGARDTQYF
NA	NA	TRBV19	TRBJ2-6	16	TGTGCCAGTAGTACTACAGGGCTAAGTGGGGCCAACGTCCTGACTTTC	CASSTTGLSGANVLTF
NA	NA	TRBV6-5	TRBJ1-6	13	TGTGCCAGCAGCTACGAGGGTCATTCACCCCTCCACTTT	CASSYEGHSPLHF
few	TRBD2	TRBV5-6	TRBJ2-2	18	TGTGCCAGCAGCTTGTACGGGGGGGGGCGGTCGGACACCGGGGAGCTGTTTTTT	CASSLYGGGRSDTGELFF
NA	NA	TRBV11-2	TRBJ1-1	15	TGTGCCAGCAGCTCAAGGAGGGGTGTCGGCACTGAAGCTTTCTTT	CASSSRRGVGTEAFF
NA	TRBD1	TRBV5-4	TRBJ2-1	14	TGTGCCAGCAGCTTCCGGACAGGGAGCAATGAGCAGTTCTTC	CASSFRTGSNEQFF
NA	TRBD2	TRBV5-1	TRBJ2-5	15	TGCGCCAGCAGCCAAGGGGGACTAGCAGGGGAGACCCAGTACTTC	CASSQGGLAGETQYF
NA	TRBD2	TRBV19	TRBJ2-5	15	TGTGCCAGTAGTATCTCGGGACTAGCGGGAGAGACCCAGTACTTC	CASSISGLAGETQYF
NA	NA	TRBV23-1	TRBJ2-2	17	TGCGCCAGCAGTCAATCGTTGGAGGGGGCTTCCACCGGGGAGCTGTTTTTT	CASSQSLEGASTGELFF
once	NA	TRBV28	TRBJ2-6	16	TGTGCCAGCAGAACAGCTTTAAGCTCTGGGGCCAACGTCCTGACTTTC	CASRTALSSGANVLTF
NA	NA	TRBV6-1	TRBJ2-7	14	TGTGCCAGCAGTGAAGTAGACTCTGCCTACGAGCAGTACTTC	CASSEVDSAYEQYF
NA	TRBD1	TRBV27	TRBJ2-1	15	TGTGCCAGCAGTTTATTACAGGGGCCCTACAATGAGCAGTTCTTC	CASSLLQGPYNEQFF
once	NA	TRBV7-3	TRBJ1-1	15	TGTGCCAGCAGCTCACAGGGCGGGGGGTTAACTGAAGCTTTCTTT	CASSSQGGGLTEAFF
NA	NA	TRBV4-3	TRBJ2-7	18	TGCGCCAGCAGCCAAGATTTCCCCCCCAGCGGGACATCCTACGAGCAGTACTTC	CASSQDFPPSGTSYEQYF
NA	NA	TRBV6-4	TRBJ2-2	14	TGTGCCAGCACCTTAGAGGCGGGCACCGGGGAGCTGTTTTTT	CASTLEAGTGELFF
NA	NA	TRBV30	TRBJ1-6	13	TGTGCCTGGAGTCCTATTATCGGGTCACCCCTCCACTTT	CAWSPIIGSPLHF
NA	NA	TRBV28	TRBJ1-2	15	TGTGCCAGTAGCCCTGATGTTCAGGGCAACTATGGCTACACCTTC	CASSPDVQGNYGYTF